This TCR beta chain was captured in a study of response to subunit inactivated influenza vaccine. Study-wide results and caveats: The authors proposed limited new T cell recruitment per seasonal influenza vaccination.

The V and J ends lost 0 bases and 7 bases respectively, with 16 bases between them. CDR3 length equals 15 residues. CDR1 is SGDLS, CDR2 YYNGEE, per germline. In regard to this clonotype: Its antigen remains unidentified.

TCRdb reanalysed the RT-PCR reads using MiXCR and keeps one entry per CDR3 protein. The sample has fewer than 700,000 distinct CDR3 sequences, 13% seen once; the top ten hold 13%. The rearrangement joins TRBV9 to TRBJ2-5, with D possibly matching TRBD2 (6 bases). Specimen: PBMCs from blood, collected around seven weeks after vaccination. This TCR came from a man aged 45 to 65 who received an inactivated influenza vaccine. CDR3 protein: CASSVEGRRGSTQYF. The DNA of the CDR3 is TGTGCCAGCAGCGTAGAAGGGAGGAGGGGCTCGACCCAGTACTTC.